This TCR beta chain was sequenced for a study of shared clonotypes between healthy human individuals. Study-level results: The study's rarefaction showed incomplete sorted-subset sequencing despite large depth.

DNA at 200 ng, tens of thousands of T cell genomes, went into sorted-subset replicate PCRs. Here immunoSEQ multiplex PCR was the method, and the copy in TCRdb shows in-frame clones only, minus some. This sample has over a million clones; approximately 98.5% occur once, and the top ten carry 0.36%. Worth noting for this clone: The antigen is not known.

V lost 4 bases and J lost 4, with 3 bases in between. CDR1 and CDR2 from the germline V gene are KGHSY and FQNENV. The CDR3 loop spans 11 amino acids. The sequencing input was naive CD4+ T cells sorted from blood. Subset in this sample: CD45RA+ positively selected. The chain couples TRBV16 to TRBJ2-3, with unresolved D. The source of this sequence is a man aged 25 to 40 in good health. CDR3 residues: CASSPSDTQYF. CDR3 DNA: TGTGCCAGCAGCCCTTCAGATACGCAGTATTTT.